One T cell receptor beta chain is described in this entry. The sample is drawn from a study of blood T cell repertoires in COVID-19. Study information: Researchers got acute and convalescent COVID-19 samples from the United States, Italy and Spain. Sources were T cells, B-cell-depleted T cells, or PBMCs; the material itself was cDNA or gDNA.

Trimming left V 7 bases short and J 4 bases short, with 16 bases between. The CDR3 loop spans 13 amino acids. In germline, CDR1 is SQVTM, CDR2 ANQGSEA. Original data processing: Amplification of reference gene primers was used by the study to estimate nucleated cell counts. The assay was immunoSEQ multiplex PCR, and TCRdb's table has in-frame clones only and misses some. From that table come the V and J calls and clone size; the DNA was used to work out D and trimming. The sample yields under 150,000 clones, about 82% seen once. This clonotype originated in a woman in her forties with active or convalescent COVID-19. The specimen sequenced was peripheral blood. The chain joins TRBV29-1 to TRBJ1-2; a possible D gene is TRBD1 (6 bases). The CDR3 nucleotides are TGCAGCGCTAAGGACAGCACCAGCTATGGCTACACCTTC. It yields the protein CSAKDSTSYGYTF.